This TCR beta chain was sequenced for a study of monozygotic twins with inflammatory bowel disease. Eight separate reactions per sample served to make cDNA. TCRdb re-called the 5' RACE reads and gives one entry per CDR3 protein, without DNA. This listing includes around 210,000 distinct CDR3 sequences. CDR1 and CDR2 (germline): SEHNR, FQNEAQ (reference sequence). The CDR3 sequence is 12 residues long. Sequencing was done on a sample of blood. The chain employs TRBV7-9 and TRBJ2-1. This TCR came from a human donor with ulcerative colitis or Crohn's disease, or a healthy co-twin of an affected twin (not recorded which). CDR3 residues: CASSSLSHEQFF.